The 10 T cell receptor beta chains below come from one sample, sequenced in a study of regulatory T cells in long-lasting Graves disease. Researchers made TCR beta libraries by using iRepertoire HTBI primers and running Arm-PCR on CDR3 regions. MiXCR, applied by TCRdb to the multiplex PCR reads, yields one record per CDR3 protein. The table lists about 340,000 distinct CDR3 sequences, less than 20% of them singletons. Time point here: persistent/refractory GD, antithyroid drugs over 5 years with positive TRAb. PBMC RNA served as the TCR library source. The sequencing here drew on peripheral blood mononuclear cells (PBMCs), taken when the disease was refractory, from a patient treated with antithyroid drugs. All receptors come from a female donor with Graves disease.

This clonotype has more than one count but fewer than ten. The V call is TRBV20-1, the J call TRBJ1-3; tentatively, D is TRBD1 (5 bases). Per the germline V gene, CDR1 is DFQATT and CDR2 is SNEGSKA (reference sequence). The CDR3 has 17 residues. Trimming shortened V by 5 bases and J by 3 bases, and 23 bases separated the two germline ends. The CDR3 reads CSAEVPGRNSGGNTIYF. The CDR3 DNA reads TGCAGTGCTGAAGTCCCGGGACGTAACTCGGGTGGAAACACCATATATTTT.

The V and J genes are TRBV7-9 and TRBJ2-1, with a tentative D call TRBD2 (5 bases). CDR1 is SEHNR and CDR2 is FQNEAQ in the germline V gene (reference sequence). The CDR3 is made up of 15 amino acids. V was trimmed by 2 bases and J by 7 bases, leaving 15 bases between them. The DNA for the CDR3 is TGTGCCAGCAGCTTATTCCGGACTGCCCCTAATGAGCAGTTCTTC. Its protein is CASSLFRTAPNEQFF.

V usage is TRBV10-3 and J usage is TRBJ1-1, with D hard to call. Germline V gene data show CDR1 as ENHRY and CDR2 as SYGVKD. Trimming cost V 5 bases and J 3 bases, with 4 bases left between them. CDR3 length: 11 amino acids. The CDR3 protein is CAISSDTEAFF. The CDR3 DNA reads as TGTGCCATCAGTTCGGACACTGAAGCTTTCTTT.

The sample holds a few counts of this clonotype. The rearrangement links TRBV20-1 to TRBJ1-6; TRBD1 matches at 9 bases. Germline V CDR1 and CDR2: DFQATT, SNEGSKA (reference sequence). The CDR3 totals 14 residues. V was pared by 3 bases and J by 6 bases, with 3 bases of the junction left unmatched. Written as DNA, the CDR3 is TGCAGTGCTAGTCCACAGGGGGCTAATTCACCCCTCCACTTT. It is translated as CSASPQGANSPLHF.

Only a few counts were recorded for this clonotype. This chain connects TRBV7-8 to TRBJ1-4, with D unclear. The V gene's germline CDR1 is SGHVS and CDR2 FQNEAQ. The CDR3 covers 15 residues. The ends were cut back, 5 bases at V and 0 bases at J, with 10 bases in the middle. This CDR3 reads CASSRGETTNEKLFF. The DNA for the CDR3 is TGTGCCAGCAGCCGTGGGGAGACAACTAATGAAAAACTGTTTTTT.

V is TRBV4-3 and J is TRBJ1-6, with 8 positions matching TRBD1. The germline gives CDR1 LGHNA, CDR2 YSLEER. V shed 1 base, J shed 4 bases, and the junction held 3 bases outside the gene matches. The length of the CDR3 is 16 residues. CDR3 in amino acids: CASSQAGQVYNSPLHF. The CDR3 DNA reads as TGCGCCAGCAGCCAAGCGGGACAGGTGTATAATTCACCCCTCCACTTT.

The DNA for the CDR3 is TGCAGTGCCCCCCCACAGGGGCAGCCCCAGCATTTT. As protein: CSAPPQGQPQHF. The rearrangement joins TRBV20-1 to TRBJ1-5; 7 bases fit TRBD1. The CDR3 is 12 residues long. V trimming: 6 bases; J trimming: 7 bases; junction bases outside the gene matches: 6. Germline lookup yields CDR1 DFQATT and CDR2 SNEGSKA (reference sequence).

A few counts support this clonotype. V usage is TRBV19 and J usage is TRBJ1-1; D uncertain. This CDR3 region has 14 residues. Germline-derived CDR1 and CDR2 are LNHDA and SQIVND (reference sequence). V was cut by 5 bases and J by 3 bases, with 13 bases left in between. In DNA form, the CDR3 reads TGTGCCAGTAGTCCAGCATGGAAGGACACTGAAGCTTTCTTT. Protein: CASSPAWKDTEAFF.

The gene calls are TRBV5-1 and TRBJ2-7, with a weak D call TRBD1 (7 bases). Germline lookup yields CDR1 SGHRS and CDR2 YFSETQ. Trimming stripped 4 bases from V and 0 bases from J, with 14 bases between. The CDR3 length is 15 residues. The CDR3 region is CASSRGGTVSYEQYF. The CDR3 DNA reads TGCGCCAGCAGCCGTGGGGGGACAGTCTCCTACGAGCAGTACTTC.

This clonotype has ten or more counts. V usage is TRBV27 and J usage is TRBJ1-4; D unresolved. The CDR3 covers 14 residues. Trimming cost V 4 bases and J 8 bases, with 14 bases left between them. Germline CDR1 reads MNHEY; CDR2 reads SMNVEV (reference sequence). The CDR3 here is CASSSSGLSEKLFF. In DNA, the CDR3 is TGTGCCAGCAGTTCCAGTGGCCTGTCCGAAAAACTGTTTTTT.